This T cell receptor beta chain was sequenced in a study of blood T cell repertoires in COVID-19 (dated by TCRdb to 2018 to 2021). The study in broad terms: Samples covering the acute and convalescent phases of COVID-19 were provided by collaborators in the United States, Italy and Spain. The prospective study material was composed of cDNA or gDNA derived from T cells, B-cell-depleted T cells, or PBMCs. Subjects who had been exposed to COVID-19, were actively infected with it, or had recovered from it provided the deeply sampled blood TCRbeta repertoires that made up the dataset. Sample metadata almost always included a de-identified subject ID, COVID-19 status, age in years and sex. A freely available public database, intended as a resource for researchers studying the immune response to SARS-CoV-2, is where the repertoires were released. Where available, HLA class I and class II types were obtained from metadata supplied by the sample provider rather than from assay-based typing. Samples were obtained from the ongoing ImmuneRACE study (first 160 participants) and from about 1,300 subjects provided by 6 global collaborators. What the study reported, not specific to this receptor: How much clinical and demographic metadata was included differed by source and by participant, and the metadata was provided uncurated.

V is reduced by 6 bases and J by 2 bases, leaving a spacing of 14 bases between them. The CDR3 runs 15 residues from the cysteine to the phenylalanine. The only DNA kept is the CDR3, 45 bases in frame from the first base. CDR1 and CDR2, looked up from the germline V gene, are WSHSY and SAAADI. Of note for this clone: Its cognate antigen has yet to be identified. It has no much larger one-base neighbor in the sample; base qualities were not kept.

The collaborating institutions used their own protocols to collect whole blood in K2EDTA tubes. For TCRbeta analysis, collaborators shipped samples as frozen whole blood, isolated PBMCs, or DNA extracted from either of those sample types. TCRbeta CDR3 regions were amplified from genomic DNA by means of the immunoSEQ Assay, a bias-controlled multiplex PCR. For the original study's pipeline: The number of nucleated cells in each sample was estimated by amplification of reference gene primers within the assay. To quantify the absolute abundance of each unique TCRbeta CDR3 rearrangement, sequence reads were collapsed and filtered. Productive Simpson clonality was computed per sample as the square root of Simpson's diversity index over productive rearrangements. Not all clones reach the TCRdb copy of this immuneACCESS table, which keeps in-frame sequences only. Checked studies attribute under half of the gap to unresolved V genes and leave the rest unexplained. V and J calls and clone size are as listed in that table; D and trimming were resolved from the DNA. Within this sample are 50,000 to 70,000 clones, with 70% to 85% of them counted one time only. The leading ten clones occupy more than 3% of the sample.

Sequencing was carried out using peripheral blood. The clonotype originates from a man between 60 and 70 years old with acute or convalescent COVID-19. Recombination connected TRBV10-2 to TRBJ2-1; the D gene is possibly TRBD1, with 5 bases matching. The nucleotide sequence reads as follows: TGCGCCAGCAGCCCAGGGCTGGGCGCCTACAATGAGCAGTTCTTC. Translation gives CASSPGLGAYNEQFF.